The entry below gives a single T cell receptor (beta chain) sequence along with its context. Antigen: not known. This entry is derived from a study of Graves' ophthalmopathy and Graves' hyperthyroidism. The CDR3 is 16 residues long. Trimming took off 0 bases at V and 1 base at J, with 12 bases between the two ends. Germline assignment: CDR1 MNHNS and CDR2 SASEGT. Ophthalmopathy was moderately-to-severely active, CAS at least 3, NOSPECS at least 4, lasting under 3 months. Out of about 11 ml of fresh peripheral blood, PBMCs were obtained. Broader study findings: Its predictions of ophthalmopathy progression gave the model 70.59% sensitivity and 72.22% specificity. Discrimination between ophthalmopathy and stable hyperthyroidism by a 13-signature model showed 85% to 90% sensitivity and 75% to 84% specificity.

Investigators amplified TCR beta CDR3 regions from RNA transcripts. The workflow started with a first-round RT-PCR run with HTBI primers and then moved on to a second-round multiplex PCR. TCRdb itself ran the multiplex PCR reads through MiXCR, one entry per CDR3 protein. The table includes 200,000 to 250,000 distinct CDR3 sequences, roughly 21% detected once. The sequence came from a woman aged 45-60 years with Graves' ophthalmopathy. The material sequenced was peripheral blood. The chain recombines TRBV6-1 with TRBJ2-5; possibly TRBD1 for D (5 bases). The CDR3 loop reads CASSEARTSGQETQYF. In DNA, the CDR3 is TGTGCCAGCAGTGAAGCCAGGACATCCGGCCAAGAGACCCAGTACTTC.